This is a list of T cell receptor beta chains from one sample in a study of blood T cell repertoires in COVID-19. TCRdb keeps only in-frame clones here, not all; method: immunoSEQ multiplex PCR. The sample yields under 300,000 clones, 81% seen once. Sequencing input: peripheral blood. These receptors all stem from a woman aged 55-69 years with active or convalescent COVID-19. Both conserved end residues are part of each CDR3. D genes are given only for firm matches. Size is stated for part of the rows, as once, few or many counts, or as a class when the clone is expanded.

j_gene	abundance	v_gene	d_gene	CDR3aa	CDR3nt
TRBJ2-7	-	TRBV3-1/TRBV3-2	-	CASSQGAVSYEQYF	TGTGCCAGCAGCCAAGGGGCAGTCTCCTACGAGCAGTACTTC
TRBJ2-5	-	TRBV3-1/TRBV3-2	-	CASSQTRGPQETQYF	TGTGCCAGCAGCCAGACGCGGGGTCCACAAGAGACCCAGTACTTC
TRBJ1-2	-	TRBV21-1	-	CASSKEEGVTF	TGTGCCAGCAGCAAAGAGGAAGGGGTCACCTTC
TRBJ2-7	-	TRBV6-5	TRBD2	CASRPSGGAYEQYF	TGTGCCAGCAGACCAAGCGGGGGGGCGTACGAGCAGTACTTC
TRBJ2-5	-	TRBV5-1	-	CASSGLLPQSGQGPLGAQYF	TGCGCCAGCAGCGGCCTCCTACCCCAATCGGGACAAGGCCCTCTGGGGGCCCAGTACTTC
TRBJ2-7	once	TRBV7-2	TRBD1	CASSQRTGGYEQYF	TGTGCCAGCAGCCAGCGGACAGGGGGTTACGAGCAGTACTTC
TRBJ2-2	-	TRBV7-6	-	CASSFFHGEGKNTGELFF	TGTGCCAGCAGCTTCTTCCACGGGGAAGGGAAGAACACCGGGGAGCTGTTTTTT
TRBJ2-6	-	TRBV27	TRBD2	CASSSILRVAGRSGANVLTF	TGTGCCAGCAGTTCCATTCTCAGGGTAGCGGGGCGCTCTGGGGCCAACGTCCTGACTTTC
TRBJ2-7	-	TRBV18	TRBD1	CASSPRGQGKHEQYF	TGTGCCAGCTCACCTCGGGGACAGGGTAAACACGAGCAGTACTTC
TRBJ2-1	-	TRBV11-3	TRBD1	CASSLGQGGNNEQFF	TGTGCCAGCAGCCTGGGACAGGGAGGAAACAATGAGCAGTTCTTC